This T cell receptor (beta chain) was identified during a study of CD8 T cells in Susac syndrome. Random hexamers were used to reverse transcribe about 0.45 to 1 ug of RNA. Amplification of TCR beta CDR3 was carried out by immunoSEQ multiplex PCR, which covered 54 Vbeta and 13 Jbeta segments. MiXCR, applied by TCRdb to the immunoSEQ multiplex PCR reads, yields one record per CDR3 protein. This sample has around 300,000 distinct CDR3 sequences, with 70% to 90% found just once. CDR1 MNHEY and CDR2 SMNVEV come from the germline V gene (reference sequence). The CDR3 runs 13 residues. V dropped 2 bases and J dropped 10 bases, with 12 bases sitting between them. TEMRA cells were FACS-enriched and CD8+ and CD4+ T cells negatively isolated.

Sequencing was done on a sample of CD8+ T cells from PBMCs. The rearrangement joins TRBV27 to TRBJ1-5; maybe TRBD1 (6 bases). This clonotype originated in a human donor with multiple sclerosis. CDR3 amino acids: CASSLGGQAPQHF. The DNA of the CDR3 is TGTGCCAGCAGTTTAGGGGGGCAGGCCCCCCAGCATTTT.